This T cell receptor beta chain is drawn from a study of neurological immune-mediated disorders (dated by TCRdb to the late 2010s). About the study as a whole: The study compared peripheral blood TCR-beta repertoires of HTLV-I-associated myelopathy (HAM/TSP) patients, multiple sclerosis patients and healthy controls using UMI-based sequencing. Longitudinal samples, technical triplicates and paired sorted CD4+ and CD8+ T-cell subsets, alongside PBMC samples, were included among the approximately 99 TCR-beta libraries. The cohort was made up of about 65 subjects, consisting of some 14 HAM/TSP patients, 35 or so multiple sclerosis patients and 20 healthy controls.

For the sorted-subset TCR libraries, the starting material was roughly 1 million sorted CD4+ or CD8+ T cells. Peripheral blood was subjected to Ficoll-Hypaque density gradient centrifugation to isolate PBMCs, which were then cryopreserved in liquid nitrogen. The study also sequenced paired sorted CD4+ and CD8+ subsets from healthy controls, HAM/TSP patients and MS patients. To synthesize cDNA, template-switch 5'RACE was performed with a primer carrying a 10-nucleotide random unique molecular identifier so that each TCR transcript was tagged. Every sequencing run covered 15-18 subjects and yielded more than 160 million TCR-beta sequences. The RNeasy kit was used to extract total RNA. TCR-beta VDJ regions were amplified with primers for the TCR constant region and the 5'RACE anchor, using the KAPA Real-time Library Amplification kit. A first PCR added sample indexes and Illumina adaptors, after which a second PCR increased the library yield. After purification with Ampure beads, the TCR product of roughly 650 bp was size-selected on a 2% E-gel SizeSelection system. Before pooling, library quality was assessed on a Bioanalyzer, concentration was determined with Qubit, and library quantification was performed with the Kapa Library Quantification kit. An Illumina HiSeq 2500 was used to sequence the libraries paired-end at 2 x 150 bp. To increase sequence diversity, roughly 24-31% phiX was spiked into each library pool. Per the original workflow: The UMI-based MiGEC pipeline processed quality-filtered reads and removed over 80% of raw TCR sequences during error correction. IMGT germline references were used for aligning VDJ genes, and each clonotype was defined as a unique CDR3 amino acid sequence together with its V-J genes. Clonal expansion, Shannon diversity and CDR3 relatedness were evaluated with VDJtools (CalcPairwiseDistances, ClusterSamples), while phylogenetic trees were built in CLCbio workbench. Expanded clones were defined as having at least 8 unique UMIs, based on coefficient-of-variation modelling across technical triplicates. The public reads were reanalyzed by TCRdb: fastp trimming at Q25, MiXCR alignment, in-frame beta chains only. Entries are consolidated by CDR3 protein sequence, retaining the most common genes and DNA. What appears here as the V and J calls and clone size reflects TCRdb's work, not the paper's. In all, the sample holds tens of thousands of distinct CDR3 sequences, and 9.5% to 13% of those were seen once. The ten largest clones capture 3% to 4.5% of the sample.

This clonotype was picked up many times. Its antigen remains unidentified. No qualities accompany the bases; no much larger clone lies one base away. Paper-wide results and their limitations: The highest TCR clonal expansion was observed in HAM/TSP patients, whereas the lowest was observed in MS patients, even when compared with healthy controls. No identical CDR3 amino acid sequences were found to be shared among expanded clones across subjects, suggesting that TCR-beta repertoires were private in all groups.

The CDR3, cysteine through phenylalanine, is 14 amino acids long. Just the 42-base CDR3 DNA is kept, in frame starting at base 1. The junction shows trimming of 3 bases on V and 5 bases on J, and the gene matches do not reach 8 bases of it. For CDR1 and CDR2, the germline V gene (reference sequence) lists DFQATT and SNEGSKA. This chain is built from TRBV20-1 and TRBJ2-7; TRBD1 fits 9 bases in the junction. The sample comprised CD4+ T cells from blood. The receptor was isolated from a woman younger than 45 with HTLV-1-associated myelopathy (HAM/TSP). DNA sequence: TGCAGTGCTAGGGGCCGACAGGGGGGCCACGAGCAGTACTTC. The encoded protein is CSARGRQGGHEQYF.